Sequencing of this TCR beta chain was carried out in a study of blood T cell repertoires in COVID-19. Under the authors' procedure: Reference gene primers were amplified, and this amplification served to estimate nucleated cell counts. Clones were sequenced by immunoSEQ multiplex PCR, and TCRdb holds only the in-frame ones, with some missing. D and trimming come from the DNA, and the V and J calls and clone size come from that table. The sample has about 140,000 clones, 65% to 85% seen once. Germline lookup yields CDR1 MDHEN and CDR2 SYDVKM. Trimming shortened V by 10 bases and J by 0 bases, and 16 bases separated the two germline ends. This CDR3 comprises 15 residues.

V is TRBV28 and J is TRBJ1-3; D unclear. This TCR was sampled from a woman in her fifties or sixties with acute or convalescent COVID-19. Sequenced sample: peripheral blood. In DNA form, the CDR3 reads TGTGCCACCCGGACTGCGCTCAGCTCTGGAAACACCATATATTTT. It encodes CATRTALSSGNTIYF.